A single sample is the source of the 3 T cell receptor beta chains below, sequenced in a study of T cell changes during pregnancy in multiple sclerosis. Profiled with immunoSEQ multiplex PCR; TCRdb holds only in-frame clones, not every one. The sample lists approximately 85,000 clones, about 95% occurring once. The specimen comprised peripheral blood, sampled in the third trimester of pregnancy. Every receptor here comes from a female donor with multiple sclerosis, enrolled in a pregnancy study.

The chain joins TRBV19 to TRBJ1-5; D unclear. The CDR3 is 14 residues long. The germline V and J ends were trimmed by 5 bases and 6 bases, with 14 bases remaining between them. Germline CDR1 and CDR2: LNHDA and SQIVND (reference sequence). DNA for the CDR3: TGTGCCAGTAGTGAGACACTAGCTGGTCAGCCCCAGCATTTT. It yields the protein CASSETLAGQPQHF.

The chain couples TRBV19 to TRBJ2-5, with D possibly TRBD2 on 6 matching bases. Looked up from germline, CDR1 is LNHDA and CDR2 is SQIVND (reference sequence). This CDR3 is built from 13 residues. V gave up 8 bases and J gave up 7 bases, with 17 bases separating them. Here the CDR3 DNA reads TGTGCCAGTTGGGACCTTATTAGCGGGACCCAGTACTTC. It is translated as CASWDLISGTQYF.

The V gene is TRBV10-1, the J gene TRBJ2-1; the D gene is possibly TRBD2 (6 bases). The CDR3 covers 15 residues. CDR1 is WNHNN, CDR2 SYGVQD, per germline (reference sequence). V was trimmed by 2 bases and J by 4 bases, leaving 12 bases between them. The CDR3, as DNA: TGCGCCAGCAGTGAGGAGCGGGCCCGTTACAATGAGCAGTTCTTC. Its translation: CASSEERARYNEQFF.